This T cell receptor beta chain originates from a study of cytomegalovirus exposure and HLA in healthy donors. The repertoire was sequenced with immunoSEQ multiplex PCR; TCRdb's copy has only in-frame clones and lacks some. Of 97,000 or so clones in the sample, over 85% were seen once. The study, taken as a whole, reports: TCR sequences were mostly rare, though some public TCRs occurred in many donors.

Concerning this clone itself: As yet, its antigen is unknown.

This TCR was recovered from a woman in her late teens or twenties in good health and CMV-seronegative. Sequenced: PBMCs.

This CDR3 is CASSQSLYRTDTQYF. Written as DNA, the CDR3 is TGCGCCAGCAGCCAAAGCCTCTACCGCACAGATACGCAGTATTTT. This rearrangement joins TRBV4-3 to TRBJ2-3; the D is unclear. CDR3 size: 15 residues. Germline CDR1 LGHNA, CDR2 YSLEER. The V and J ends lost 2 bases and 1 base respectively, with 10 bases between them.